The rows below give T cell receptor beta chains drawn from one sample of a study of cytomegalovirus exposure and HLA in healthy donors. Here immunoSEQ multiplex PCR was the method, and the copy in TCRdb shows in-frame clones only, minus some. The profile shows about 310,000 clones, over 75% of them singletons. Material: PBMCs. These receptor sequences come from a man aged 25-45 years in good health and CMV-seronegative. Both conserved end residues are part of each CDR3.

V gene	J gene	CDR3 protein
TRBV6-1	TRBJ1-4	CASSEKDRTTNEKLFF
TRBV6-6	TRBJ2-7	CASSYGTGAYEQYF
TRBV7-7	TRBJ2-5	CASSINRGGSGQETQYF
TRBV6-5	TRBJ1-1	CASSRGGTGGTEAFF
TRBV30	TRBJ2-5	CAWSPGLRETQYF
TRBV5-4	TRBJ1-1	CASSPTGVPEAFF
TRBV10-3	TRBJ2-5	CAISVDYSQETQYF
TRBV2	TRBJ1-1	CASSGDRGIKLNTEAFF
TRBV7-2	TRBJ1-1	CASSLTGDVVGTEAFF
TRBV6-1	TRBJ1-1	CASSEREGGNTEAFF
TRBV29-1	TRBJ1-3	CSVAADSSGNTIYF
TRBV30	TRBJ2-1	CAWSGGTGAYNEQFF
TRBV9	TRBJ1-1	CASSAGLTGVYTEAFF
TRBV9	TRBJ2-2	CASSPRTGSGATGELFF
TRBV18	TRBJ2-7	CASSPPQGAPLKQYF
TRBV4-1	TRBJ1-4	CASNAGGGGEKLFF
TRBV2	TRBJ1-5	CASRADSNQPQHF
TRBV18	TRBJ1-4	CASSPRDRGLENEKLFF
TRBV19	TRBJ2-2	CASGRRDVQAGELFF
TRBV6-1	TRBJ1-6	CAVTRTEYNSPLHF
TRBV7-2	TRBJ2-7	CASGRGLASYEQYF
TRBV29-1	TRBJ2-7	CSALRTGVYDEQYF
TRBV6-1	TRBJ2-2	CASTLVADTGELFF
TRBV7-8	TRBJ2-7	CASSSETGSSYEQYF
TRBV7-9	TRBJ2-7	CASSLDATIHYEQYF
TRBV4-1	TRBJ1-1	CASSQDLAGGTEAFF
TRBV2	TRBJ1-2	CASIGAIQGFKDGYTF
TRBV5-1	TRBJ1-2	CASSLSESGGYTF
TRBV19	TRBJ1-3	CASSQLRIPGNTIYF
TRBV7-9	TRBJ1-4	CASSLVSGSTNEKLFF
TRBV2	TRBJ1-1	CASSARPNTEAFF
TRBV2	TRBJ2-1	CASSEEGTAHSYNEQFF
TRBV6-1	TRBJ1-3	CASSEAGGGNTIYF
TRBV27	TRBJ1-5	CASSQQGLEQPQHF
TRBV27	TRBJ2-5	CASTSQGLETQYF
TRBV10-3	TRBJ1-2	CAIRGPSNGGYTF
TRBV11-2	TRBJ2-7	CASSSRQGGGEQYF
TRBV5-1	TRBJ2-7	CASSLVTGKSSYEQYF
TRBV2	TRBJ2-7	CASSWEDRSSSYEQYF
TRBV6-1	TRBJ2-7	CASSEPTGRATYEQYF
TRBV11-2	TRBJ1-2	CASSLQGGYTF
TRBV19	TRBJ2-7	CASQASGGTSSYEQYF
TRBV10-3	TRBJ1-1	CAISLASNTEAFF
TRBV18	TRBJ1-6	CASSPTTVYNSPLHF
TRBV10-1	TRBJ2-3	CASSPGGSPDTQYF
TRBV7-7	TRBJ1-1	CASSLQVNTEAFF
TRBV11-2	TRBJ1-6	CASSPHSRNNRGSPLHF